The sequence of this T cell receptor beta chain was determined in a study of T cells in Graves' hyperthyroidism and ophthalmopathy. Study outcomes and limitations: Ophthalmopathy prediction by the model preceded onset by a median approximately 6.9 months. Most clonotypes expanded in the thyroid (above 0.001) were also present in blood.

This clonotype showed up many times. Its antigen is unidentified. In making diagnoses, clinical symptoms, serum thyroxine and TRAb, thyroid ultrasound and orbital computed tomography were all used. TCR beta CDR3 region amplification was performed from RNA transcripts. An initial round of RT-PCR targeting the TCR CDR3 relied on the HTBI primer set. One entry per CDR3 protein results from TCRdb running MiXCR on the multiplex PCR reads. The sample has hundreds of thousands of distinct CDR3 sequences, roughly a quarter seen once; the top ten hold roughly 40%. V lost 4 bases and J lost 1; bases outside the gene matches: 10. This CDR3 comprises 16 residues. CDR1 is SGDLS and CDR2 is YYNGEE in the germline V gene.

The TCR comes from a woman between 40 and 50 years old with Graves' ophthalmopathy. Material for sequencing was blood. J is TRBJ2-5 and V is TRBV9; 7 positions agree with TRBD1. In DNA form, the CDR3 reads TGTGCCAGCAGCACACGAAAGACAGGGCCCCAAGAGACCCAGTACTTC. It specifies CASSTRKTGPQETQYF.